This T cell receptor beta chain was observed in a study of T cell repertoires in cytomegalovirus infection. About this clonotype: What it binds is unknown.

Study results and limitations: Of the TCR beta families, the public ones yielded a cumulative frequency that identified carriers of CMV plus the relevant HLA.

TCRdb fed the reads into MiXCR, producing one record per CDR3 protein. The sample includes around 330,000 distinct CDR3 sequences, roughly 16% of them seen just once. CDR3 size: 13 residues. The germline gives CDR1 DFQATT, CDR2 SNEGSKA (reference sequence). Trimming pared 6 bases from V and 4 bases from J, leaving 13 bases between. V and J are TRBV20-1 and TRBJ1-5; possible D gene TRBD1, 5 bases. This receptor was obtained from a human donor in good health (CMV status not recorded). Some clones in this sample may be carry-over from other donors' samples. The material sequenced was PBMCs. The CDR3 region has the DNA TGCAGTGCCGCGTGGGGCGCGAATCAGCCCCAGCATTTT. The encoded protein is CSAAWGANQPQHF.